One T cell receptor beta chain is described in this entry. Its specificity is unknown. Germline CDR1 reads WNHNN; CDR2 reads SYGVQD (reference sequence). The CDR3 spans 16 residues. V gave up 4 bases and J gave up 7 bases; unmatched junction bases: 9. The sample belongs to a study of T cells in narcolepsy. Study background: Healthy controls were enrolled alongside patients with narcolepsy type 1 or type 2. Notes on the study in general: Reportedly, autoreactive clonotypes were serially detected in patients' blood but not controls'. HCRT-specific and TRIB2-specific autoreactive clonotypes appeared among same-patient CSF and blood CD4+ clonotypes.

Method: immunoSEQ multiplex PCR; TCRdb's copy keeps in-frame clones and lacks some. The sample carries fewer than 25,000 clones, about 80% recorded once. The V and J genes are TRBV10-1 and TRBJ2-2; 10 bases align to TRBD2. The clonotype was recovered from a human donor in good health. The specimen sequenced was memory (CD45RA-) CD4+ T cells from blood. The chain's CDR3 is CASSAQRGGLSGELFF. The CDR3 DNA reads TGCGCCAGCAGTGCCCAGCGGGGGGGCCTTAGCGGGGAGCTGTTTTTT.